The T cell receptor beta chain described here comes from a study of CD8 T cells in Susac syndrome (dated by TCRdb to between 2017 and 2020). Background for the entire study: Of the Susac syndrome patients who were sequenced, roughly 8 were in clinical remission while more than five had clinically active disease. At blood withdrawal, Susac syndrome patients were therapy-naive, treated with corticosteroids (with IVIg additionally given to some), or treated with IVIg alone. Whether CD8+ T cell activation and differentiation in Susac syndrome was antigen driven was tested using repertoire sequencing.

Peripheral blood CD8+ and CD4+ T cells from healthy donors, Susac syndrome patients and multiple sclerosis patients were profiled using high-throughput TCR beta sequencing. The Susac syndrome patients fulfilled recently defined diagnostic criteria for either definite or probable disease. Bulk CD8+ and CD4+ T cells were purified by magnetic negative isolation, while CD8+ TEMRA cells were enriched using FACS. Blood was collected in EDTA tubes and processed within 24 hours, with PBMCs isolated through density gradient centrifugation. PBMCs intended for TCR sequencing were cryopreserved in liquid nitrogen and were subsequently thawed in a 37 degrees C water bath. A purity of at least 90% was achieved for sorted or isolated CD4+, CD8+ and CD8+ TEMRA cells. RNA was extracted using the RNeasy kit, and roughly 0.5 to 1 ug of the RNA was reverse transcribed with random hexamers. The immunoSEQ multiplex PCR assay, which covers 54 Vbeta and 13 Jbeta segments, was used to amplify TCR beta CDR3 regions. Bias from PCR amplification was corrected by using a synthetic template baseline for primer optimization and for computational correction. The original methods were these. Reads were assigned to V, D and J genes according to IMGT and analyzed in immunoSEQ Analyzer, with only productive sequences retained. To calculate clonality, Shannon entropy was normalized by log2 of the number of productive unique sequences and then subtracted from one. Public and private clones were assessed among the 100 most prevalent clones of each patient and control. A clone was defined as Susac-specific if it was absent from the healthy and MS cohorts, from roughly 980 published viral clones and from other ImmuneACCESS disease sequences. TCRdb reran the public reads through fastp at Q25 and MiXCR, keeping productive beta chains. Entries that share a CDR3 protein sequence are merged under the most common genes and DNA. TCRdb assigned the V and J calls; the authors' analysis was not used. The sample table shows about 200,000 distinct CDR3 sequences, and roughly 91% are seen once. The ten top clones hold 0.085% to 0.09% of the sample.

Overall study outcomes, separate from this receptor: The number of individuals in the TCR sequencing and HLA analysis was recognized as being relatively small. In patients with Susac syndrome, the CD4+ T cell repertoire showed no detectable clonal expansion.

Of note for this clonotype: Its antigen remains undetermined. No base quality information exists; no much larger clone differs at one position.

For CDR1 and CDR2, the germline V gene lists MDHEN and SYDVKM. The CDR3 starts with the cysteine, ends with the phenylalanine, and has 14 residues. Of the read, only the CDR3 DNA is kept; its 42 bases are in frame from base 1. V loses 10 bases at its end and J loses 5 bases; junction bases beyond the gene matches: 11. This receptor was taken from a human donor with Susac syndrome. The material sequenced was CD4+ T cells from PBMCs. This sequence uses TRBV28 and TRBJ2-7, with 10 middle bases fitting TRBD2. This receptor has the CDR3 CATSGPSGSDEQYF. The DNA reads as follows: TGTGCCACCTCGGGTCCTAGCGGGAGTGACGAGCAGTACTTC.